This T cell receptor (beta chain) was sequenced in a study of neurological immune-mediated disorders. TCRdb redid the calling of the 5' RACE reads with MiXCR, one entry per CDR3 protein. The sample lists roughly 50,000 distinct CDR3 sequences; about 12% were seen once. This CDR3 contains 15 residues. V gave up 8 bases and J gave up 5 bases, with 22 bases separating them. Germline assignment: CDR1 SGHRS and CDR2 YFSETQ. The sequence derives from an older woman with HTLV-1-associated myelopathy (HAM/TSP). The sequenced sample consisted of PBMCs. This chain connects TRBV5-1 to TRBJ1-1; a weak D match, TRBD1 (6 bases). The CDR3 region is CASSLKDSGLTEAFF. CDR3 coding DNA: TGCGCCAGTAGCCTAAAGGACAGTGGGTTGACTGAAGCTTTCTTT.